The 29 T cell receptor beta chains below all came from one sample that was sequenced in a study of tumor-infiltrating lymphocytes in primary liver carcinoma. TCR beta cDNA was prepared out of about 510 ng total RNA by means of a constant-region primer. It was through three nested multiplex PCR rounds of slightly modified ARM-PCR that TCR beta libraries arose. TRBV1-TRBV30 forward primers and a C-beta reverse primer were used in the first two PCR rounds, which each ran for approximately 10 cycles. TCRdb passed the multiplex PCR reads through MiXCR, listing each CDR3 protein once. This sample yields some 190,000 distinct CDR3 sequences, of which around 85% are seen a single time; less than 20% belongs to the top ten. The tissue used was unsorted bulk material of roughly 17-31 mg. RNA and DNA were co-extracted from it with the AllPrep DNA/RNA mini kit. Sequenced input: tumor tissue from primary liver carcinoma. The receptors shown here come from a man in his forties or fifties with primary liver carcinoma and hepatitis B virus infection.

A remark on this clonotype: The CDR3 does not close with the conserved phenylalanine or tryptophan, likely indicating a read error. Because the CDR3's place on the DNA is in doubt, the DNA is left out and the CDR3 is given as listed by TCRdb. J is TRBJ2-1 and V is TRBV11-2. Inclusive of both ends, the CDR3 amounts to 14 amino acids. Germline values: CDR1 SGHAT, CDR2 FQNNGV. CDR3 amino acids: CASSLWLFDNEHFL.

A word on this clonotype: The CDR3 end shows no conserved phenylalanine or tryptophan, and so a read error is likely. The limits of the CDR3 on the DNA are not certain, so only TCRdb's listed CDR3 is given. This sequence joins TRBV29-1 and TRBJ2-7. CDR1 and CDR2 from the germline V gene are SQVTM and ANQGSEA. Ends included, the CDR3 has 11 residues. The CDR3: CSVGRSGEQNL.

As regards this clonotype: A much larger clone sits a single nucleotide away, making a read error possible. This chain connects TRBV5-1 to TRBJ2-5; the D gene could be TRBD1 or TRBD2 (7 bases each). From germline, CDR1 is SGHRS and CDR2 YFSETQ. This CDR3 contains 15 residues. Trimming left V 1 base short and J 4 bases short, with 14 bases between. The chain's CDR3 is CASSLLVRGGETQYF. The CDR3 nucleotides are TGCGCCAGCAGCTTGTTAGTCAGGGGGGGAGAGACCCAGTACTTC.

In the case of this clonotype: One end of the junction fails to match germline, which may point to a read error. The genes are TRBV6-5 and TRBJ2-7; 10 bases match TRBD1. The CDR3 sequence is 16 residues long. Germline V gene data show CDR1 as MNHEY and CDR2 as SVGAGI. The CDR3 DNA sequence: TGTGGCAGCAGTTCCCCATCGGGACAGGGGTCTTACGGGCAGTACTTC. It is translated as CGSSSPSGQGSYGQYF.

In this sample, this clonotype turned up once. This sequence joins TRBV4-3 and TRBJ2-5, with D unresolved. V lost 7 bases and J 3 bases, leaving 12 bases between the germline ends. Looked up from germline, CDR1 is LGHNA and CDR2 is YSLEER. CDR3 length equals 13 residues. In DNA, the CDR3 is TGCGCCAGCAACCTAGTGTATGAAGAGACCCAGTACTTC. This encodes CASNLVYEETQYF.

Remarks on this clonotype: One end of the junction does not line up with germline, which may come from a read error. The chain couples TRBV29-1 to TRBJ2-5; 7 nucleotides match TRBD1. There are 15 residues in the CDR3. The germline CDR1 and CDR2 sequences are SQVTM and ANQGSEA. CDR3: CSVEADRVRAETHYF. CDR3 sequence (DNA): TGCAGCGTTGAAGCTGACAGGGTGCGAGCAGAGACCCATTACTTC.

With respect to this clonotype: Being one base from a much bigger clone, this may be a read error. The chain uses TRBV30 and TRBJ2-2; a possible D gene is TRBD1 (6 bases). Germline V gives CDR1 GTSNPN, CDR2 SVGIG (reference sequence). This CDR3 spans 14 amino acids. CDR3 DNA: TGTACCTGGGACGGATGGACAGACACCGGGGAGCTGTTTTTT. As protein: CTWDGWTDTGELFF.

Details on this clonotype: The missing conserved phenylalanine or tryptophan at the end of this CDR3 makes a read error likely. This sequence joins TRBV6-2 or TRBV6-3 and TRBJ2-1; the match to TRBD2 covers 8 bases. Losses at the gene ends were 0 bases for V and 0 bases for J; bases not matched to a gene: 1. Germline V CDR1 and CDR2: MNHEY, SVGEGT. The CDR3 is 16 amino acids. The CDR3 region has the DNA TGTGCCAGCAGTTACTCTAGCGGGATCTCCTACAATGAGCAGTTCTAC. Translated, it gives CASSYSSGISYNEQFY.

For this clonotype: A read error may account for a junction end that differs from germline. V usage is TRBV14 and J usage is TRBJ2-1; 8 bases agree with TRBD2. The germline gives CDR1 SGHDN, CDR2 FVKESK. The CDR3 covers 16 residues. Here the CDR3 reads CASSAVAGWVNNEQIF. The CDR3 coding sequence is TGTGCCAGCAGTGCCGTAGCGGGATGGGTGAACAATGAGCAAATCTTC.

The genes are TRBV29-1 and TRBJ1-1; D uncertain. V lost 4 bases, J lost 0 bases, and 15 bases lay in between. This CDR3 region has 15 residues. From germline, CDR1 is SQVTM and CDR2 ANQGSEA. CDR3 protein: CSVVSGWGVNTEAFF. CDR3 nucleotides: TGCAGCGTTGTATCCGGGTGGGGTGTGAACACTGAAGCTTTCTTT.

Worth noting for this clonotype: The CDR3 does not close with the conserved phenylalanine or tryptophan, likely indicating a read error. V is TRBV29-1 and J is TRBJ2-7, with a tentative D call TRBD2 (6 bases). The germline CDR1 and CDR2 sequences are SQVTM and ANQGSEA. There are 15 residues in the CDR3. This chain's CDR3 is CSVEDPRGPWREQYS. The CDR3 DNA follows: TGCAGTGTTGAAGATCCGCGGGGCCCCTGGAGGGAGCAGTACTCC.

This clonotype has a single count. A read error may account for a junction end that differs from germline. The chain uses TRBV5-4 and TRBJ2-7; D uncertain. The CDR3 length is 14 residues. Germline V gene lookup returns CDR1 SGHNT and CDR2 YYREEE (reference sequence). The CDR3, as DNA: TGTGTCAGCAGCTTGGCCGGTTTCTCCTACGAGCAGAACTTC. Protein sequence: CVSSLAGFSYEQNF.

The chain carries TRBV5-6 and TRBJ2-7, with D perhaps matching TRBD1 (7 bases). Trimming shortened V by 6 bases and J by 3 bases, and 19 bases separated the two germline ends. Germline V gene sequence: CDR1 SGHDT, CDR2 YYEEEE. The CDR3 has 15 amino acids. The CDR3 spells CASNDAGQLVYEQYF. CDR3 nucleotide sequence: TGTGCCAGCAATGACGCGGGACAGCTAGTCTACGAGCAGTACTTC.

As for this clonotype: Its ends do not fully match the called genes, so a read error is possible. The genes are TRBV12-3 or TRBV12-4 and TRBJ2-5; weak D call: TRBD2 (6 bases). This CDR3 comprises 18 residues. The CDR3 nucleotides read TGTGCCAGCAACCCAGCGGGTCAGGGATCGGTAAGCCAAGAGACCCAATACTTC. Translation: CASNPAGQGSVSQETQYF.

A word on this clonotype: One end of the junction is discordant with germline, which a read error may explain. The chain carries TRBV29-1 and TRBJ2-3; 7 nucleotides agree with TRBD1. The CDR3 has 12 amino acids. Germline values: CDR1 SQVTM, CDR2 ANQGSEA. The CDR3 DNA reads TGCAGCGTTGAAACGGGGACAGATCCGCAGTATTTT. Translated: CSVETGTDPQYF.

Regarding this clonotype: Mismatch with germline at one junction end may stem from a read error. This chain uses TRBV4-2 with TRBJ1-4; D call uncertain. Germline assignment: CDR1 LGHNA and CDR2 YNFKEQ. The CDR3 loop spans 13 amino acids. This CDR3 reads CASCQPHREKVIF. CDR3 nucleotides: TGTGCCAGCTGCCAGCCCCACCGTGAAAAAGTGATTTTT.

This clonotype was seen a handful of times. The V gene is TRBV24-1, the J gene TRBJ2-3, with 9 bases identical to TRBD2. With V trimmed by 4 bases and J by 4 bases, 5 bases remained unmatched. This CDR3 spans 15 amino acids. Germline lookup yields CDR1 KGHDR and CDR2 SFDVKD. The CDR3 coding sequence is TGTGCCACCAGTGACATTAGCGGGAGCCCAGATACGCAGTATTTT. The encoded protein is CATSDISGSPDTQYF.

Note on this clonotype: At one boundary the junction diverges from the germline segment, which might be a read error. The chain is built from TRBV6-4 and TRBJ2-3; 7 bases map to TRBD2. In germline, CDR1 is MRHNA, CDR2 SNTAGT. The CDR3 loop spans 13 amino acids. The CDR3: CTRSAGGTDTQYF. As DNA, the CDR3 is TGTACCAGGAGTGCGGGAGGCACAGATACGCAGTATTTT.

On this clonotype: The conserved phenylalanine or tryptophan is not found at the CDR3 terminus, so this likely reflects a read error. The chain carries TRBV29-1 and TRBJ1-2; 7 bases line up with TRBD1. CDR3 length: 13 amino acids. The V gene's germline CDR1 is SQVTM and CDR2 ANQGSEA. The CDR3 region has the DNA TGCAGTGTCCGATCAGGGGGAGCCTATGGCTACACCTTG. Its translation: CSVRSGGAYGYTL.

Remarks on this clonotype: One end of the junction varies from germline; a read error may be responsible. This rearrangement joins TRBV12-3 or TRBV12-4 to TRBJ1-3; D unresolved. There are 13 residues in the CDR3. CDR3 residues: CASGPHSGNTIYF. DNA for the CDR3: TGTGCCAGCGGCCCCCACTCTGGAAACACCATATACTTT.

This rearrangement joins TRBV6-2 or TRBV6-3 to TRBJ2-7, with D maybe TRBD2 (6 bases). The CDR3 covers 14 residues. V lost 9 bases and J 5 bases, leaving 20 bases between the germline ends. Germline CDR1 is MNHEY and CDR2 is SVGEGT. In DNA form, the CDR3 reads TGTGCCAGTAGCCTCCGGGAGAGGGCCAACGAGCAGTACTTC. Protein: CASSLRERANEQYF.

This rearrangement joins TRBV6-5 to TRBJ2-1; D unresolved. The CDR3 runs to 11 residues. Between the trimmed V and J ends, which lost 2 bases and 13 bases, there was a span of 9 bases. Germline-derived CDR1 and CDR2 are MNHEY and SVGAGI. The CDR3 DNA sequence: TGTGCCAGCAGTTACGTGGATAAACAGTTCTTC. It yields the protein CASSYVDKQFF.

Details on this clonotype: The junction does not match germline at one end; this may be a read error. This sequence joins TRBV12-5 and TRBJ2-3; weak D call: TRBD2 (6 bases). This CDR3 has 14 residues. Germline CDR1 reads LGHNT; CDR2 reads FRNRAP. The CDR3 DNA reads as TGTGCTAGTACGCTCACAACTAGCACAGATATGCAGTATTTT. Its protein product is CASTLTTSTDMQYF.

This clonotype was counted a few times. Just one base apart from a much larger clone, this may be a read error. The chain carries TRBV4-2 and TRBJ1-1; 8 bases line up with TRBD1. This CDR3 has 14 residues. Germline V gene sequence: CDR1 LGHNA, CDR2 YNFKEQ. In DNA form, the CDR3 reads TGTGCCAGCAGCCAAGATCCAGGACAGGGCGAAGCTTCCTTT. Encoded protein: CASSQDPGQGEASF.

The chain is built from TRBV28 and TRBJ2-3; D perhaps matches TRBD1 (6 bases). Germline CDR1 and CDR2: MDHEN and SYDVKM. V lost 8 bases to trimming and J lost 0 bases, with 15 bases between them. The CDR3 covers 15 residues. The CDR3 DNA is TGTGCCAGCGTTCCAGCAGGGGCTAGCACAGATACGCAGTATTTT. Translated, it gives CASVPAGASTDTQYF.

This rearrangement joins TRBV6-6 to TRBJ2-1; D uncertain. Germline V lookup: CDR1 MNHNY, CDR2 SVGAGI (reference sequence). The CDR3 covers 15 residues. V shed 11 bases and J shed 3 bases, with 20 bases lying between them. The CDR3: CAYSYSNPVYNEQFF. The DNA of the CDR3 is TGTGCCTACAGTTACTCGAATCCGGTCTACAATGAGCAGTTCTTC.

Note on this clonotype: The junction and the germline gene differ at one end; a read error may be behind it. The rearrangement uses TRBV6-6 and TRBJ2-7; TRBD2 matches 8 bases. Germline V gives CDR1 MNHNY, CDR2 SVGAGI (reference sequence). The CDR3 runs 18 residues. CDR3 DNA: TGTGCCAGCAGTTACTCCGGACTAGCAAGCTTAAGCTCCTACGAGCAGCACTTC. The encoded protein is CASSYSGLASLSSYEQHF.

CDR3 coding DNA: TGTGCCGTCACCCTCACGGGACTAGCGGGAGACACCCAGTACTTC. As protein: CAVTLTGLAGDTQYF. The chain employs TRBV11-1 and TRBJ2-5, with 14 bases fitting TRBD2. This CDR3 comprises 15 residues. The V and J ends lost 11 bases and 8 bases, in that order; junction bases with no gene match: 13. Germline lookup yields CDR1 SGHAT and CDR2 FQDESV (reference sequence).

J is TRBJ2-3 and V is TRBV19; 9 nucleotides line up with TRBD2. The CDR3 runs 16 residues. Unmatched junction bases numbered 7, after V lost 3 bases and J lost 3 bases. CDR1 is LNHDA, CDR2 SQIVND, per germline (reference sequence). The CDR3 reads CASSIGSGSLTDTQYF. In nucleotides, the CDR3 is TGTGCCAGTAGTATTGGTAGCGGGAGTCTAACAGATACGCAGTATTTT.